This is a list of T cell receptor beta chains from one sample in a study of shared clonotypes between healthy human individuals. Assay used: immunoSEQ multiplex PCR; TCRdb lists only in-frame clones, some missing. This table has millions of clones, 85% to 95% appearing once. Material for sequencing was naive CD8+ T cells from PBMCs. Receptors were obtained from a man aged 18 to 29 in good health. Some clones in this sample may be carry-over from other donors' samples. CDR3s include the opening cysteine and the closing phenylalanine or tryptophan.

v_call: TRBV4-3; cdr3_aa: CASSQDKREQYF
v_call: TRBV11-3; cdr3_aa: CASSPTWTSGTENQETQYF
v_call: TRBV6-5; cdr3_aa: CASSSSYPRGEQYF
v_call: TRBV11-2; cdr3_aa: CASSFGLAGGPLFF
v_call: TRBV19; cdr3_aa: CASDPSGYNEQFF
v_call: TRBV7-9; cdr3_aa: CASSPGQGAGEQYF
v_call: TRBV9; cdr3_aa: CASSPHAGVTDTQYF
v_call: TRBV27; cdr3_aa: CASSDRGGYEQYF
v_call: TRBV25-1; cdr3_aa: CASSHRSSSYNEQFF
v_call: TRBV5-1; cdr3_aa: CASSLASGIDEQYF
v_call: TRBV11-2; cdr3_aa: CASSFSSTAQFF
v_call: TRBV9; cdr3_aa: CASSVQGGELFF
v_call: TRBV18; cdr3_aa: CASSSSYEQYF
v_call: TRBV20-1; cdr3_aa: CNTAGVTEAFF
v_call: TRBV18; cdr3_aa: CASSPPEGYRAEAFF
v_call: TRBV4-2; cdr3_aa: CASSQDHPDRAYYGYTF
v_call: TRBV5-4; cdr3_aa: CASLYEQYF
v_call: TRBV29-1; cdr3_aa: CSVTDTYEQYF
v_call: TRBV6-6; cdr3_aa: CASRPRDYPYNEQFF
v_call: TRBV21-1; cdr3_aa: CASSKTRLGKRYGYTF
v_call: TRBV15; cdr3_aa: CATSNEPGQGPNTGELFF
v_call: TRBV5-1; cdr3_aa: CASSWMTSGASYEQYF
v_call: TRBV19; cdr3_aa: CASSSAGFNYEQYF
v_call: TRBV19; cdr3_aa: CASSISGSGELFF
v_call: TRBV4-1; cdr3_aa: CASSRLAAPTDTQYF
v_call: TRBV19; cdr3_aa: CASSLRGTADGYTF
v_call: TRBV27; cdr3_aa: CASSYDWESYEQYF
v_call: TRBV28; cdr3_aa: CASSLGPTTSYEQYF
v_call: TRBV7-9; cdr3_aa: CASSLGASPLGEQYF
v_call: TRBV27; cdr3_aa: CASSSGQGFFSNQPQHF
v_call: TRBV7-3; cdr3_aa: CASSLIWEKLFF
v_call: TRBV9; cdr3_aa: CASQPGQSTDTQYF
v_call: TRBV29-1; cdr3_aa: CSVEAPTGHSYEQYF